These 21 T cell receptor beta chains share one sample of origin, sequenced in a study of T cell responses to AZD1222 COVID-19 vaccine (dated by TCRdb to about 2021). The time point label, read with the paper, signifies: about 28 days (+/-7) after the second vaccine dose. The protocol used for the library was the immunoSEQ multiplex PCR assay. Sourced from immuneACCESS, this table was stored by TCRdb with only in-frame sequences that have V and J called. A share of the clones is absent; for the studies checked, an unresolved V gene accounts for under half, and the remainder has no known explanation. The sample profile shows 100,000 or so clones; about 90% of them were found once. Jointly, the top ten make up 10% of the sample. Source: peripheral blood, taken 28 days after the second AZD1222 dose. These receptors were obtained from an adult who received the AZD1222 COVID-19 vaccine.

The gene calls are TRBV6-5 and TRBJ1-2; D is possibly TRBD1 (6 bases). Germline CDR1 and CDR2: MNHEY and SVGAGI. The CDR3 consists of 14 residues. The V and J ends lost 4 bases and 7 bases respectively, with 16 bases between them. The CDR3 spells CASSSFTGTSGYTF. In nucleotides, the CDR3 is TGTGCCAGCAGTTCCTTTACAGGGACCAGTGGCTACACCTTC.

This chain links TRBV6-1 with TRBJ1-6; 7 nucleotides match TRBD1. CDR1 and CDR2 from the germline V gene are MNHNS and SASEGT. The CDR3 spans 16 residues. Trimming cost V 2 bases and J 7 bases; bases outside gene matches: 8. The CDR3 here is CASSEPFGQANSPLHF. CDR3 bases: TGTGCCAGCAGTGAACCATTTGGACAGGCGAATTCACCCCTCCACTTT.

This clone has only a few counts. J is TRBJ2-2 and V is TRBV3-1 (or the pseudogene TRBV3-2), with 11 bases aligning to TRBD1. Germline-derived CDR1 and CDR2 are LGHDT and YNNKEL (reference sequence). V shed 4 bases and J 6 bases; nucleotides not matched to a gene: 7. This CDR3 spans 16 amino acids. As DNA, the CDR3 is TGTGCCAGCAGCCCAGGGACAGGGGGTCCCCCCGGGGAGCTGTTTTTT. It encodes CASSPGTGGPPGELFF.

The V and J genes are TRBV2 and TRBJ1-2, with 7 positions matching TRBD1. The V gene end was trimmed by 7 bases and the J gene end by 7 bases; junction bases not matched to a gene: 9. Per germline, CDR1 SNHLY and CDR2 FYNNEI. The CDR3 has 13 residues. Here the CDR3 DNA reads TGTGCCAGCACCTTACAGGGGTTCGGTGGCTACACCTTC. The encoded protein is CASTLQGFGGYTF.

This clone was found once. V and J are TRBV24-1 and TRBJ2-2, with 7 bases lining up with TRBD1. Germline loops: CDR1 KGHDR, CDR2 SFDVKD. This CDR3 has 13 residues. V lost 7 bases, J lost 7 bases, and 5 bases stayed unmatched. CDR3 in DNA: TGTGCCACCAGGGGACAGAAGCACGGGGAGCTGTTTTTT. Its translation: CATRGQKHGELFF.

The chain has TRBV27 and TRBJ2-1, with 9 nucleotides matching TRBD2. CDR3 length equals 16 residues. With 4 bases clipped from V and 8 bases from J, the junction kept 12 bases outside the gene matches. Germline CDR1 and CDR2: MNHEY and SMNVEV (reference sequence). The CDR3 nucleotides read TGTGCCAGCAGTTCCCGGACTAGCGTCGGGGTGGATGAGCAGTTCTTC. Its protein is CASSSRTSVGVDEQFF.

In this sample, this clone turned up once. For the CDR3, the DNA is TGTGCCAGAAGCGGGCCCCAGAGTTGCGTGCAGTACTTC. It specifies CARSGPQSCVQYF. The chain combines TRBV7-5 with TRBJ2-7; the table gives TRBD1 as D, unverified against the DNA. TRBV7-5 is shown as a pseudogene. The CDR3 consists of 13 residues.

The V call is TRBV27, the J call TRBJ1-2, with D possibly TRBD1 on 6 matching bases. V lost 4 bases and J lost 7, with 19 bases in between. CDR3 size: 15 residues. The germline V gene encodes CDR1 MNHEY and CDR2 SMNVEV (reference sequence). The CDR3 coding sequence is TGTGCCAGCAGTTCCGCCAACACAGGGAAGGGTGGCTACACCTTC. Translating it yields CASSSANTGKGGYTF.

The chain is built from TRBV5-4 and TRBJ2-5, with 9 bases matching TRBD1. CDR3 length: 15 amino acids. Germline CDR1 is SGHNT and CDR2 is YYREEE (reference sequence). The junction had 4 bases not matched to a gene; V was cut back by 1 base and J by 3 bases. CDR3: CASSLKQGAEETQYF. The CDR3 DNA reads TGTGCCAGCAGCTTGAAACAGGGGGCTGAAGAGACCCAGTACTTC.

This clone has more than one count but fewer than ten. This chain connects TRBV19 to TRBJ2-1, with 8 nucleotides matching TRBD1. The V gene's germline CDR1 is LNHDA and CDR2 SQIVND (reference sequence). Trimming cost V 5 bases and J 7 bases; bases outside gene matches: 13. The CDR3 spans 16 residues. The CDR3 DNA sequence: TGTGCCAGTAGTCCCACGCTGGACAGGGTAAGGAATGAGCAGTTCTTC. It translates to CASSPTLDRVRNEQFF.

The chain is built from TRBV7-2 and TRBJ1-2; D remains unclear. This CDR3 is 12 amino acids long. V was pared by 1 base and J by 5 bases, with 5 bases between. Germline values: CDR1 SGHTA, CDR2 FQGNSA. The CDR3 region is CASSLDTYGYTF. CDR3 nucleotides: TGTGCCAGCAGCTTAGACACGTATGGCTACACCTTC.

V gene TRBV2 combines with J gene TRBJ2-1; D is unresolved. CDR1 and CDR2 from the germline V gene are SNHLY and FYNNEI. V lost 4 bases to trimming and J lost 2 bases, with 6 bases between them. This CDR3 region has 13 residues. For the CDR3, the DNA is TGTGCCAGCAGTGCTGAAACCTACAATGAGCAGTTCTTC. This gives the protein CASSAETYNEQFF. Supplemented by reference TRBV2 and TRBJ2-1, the full variable domain reads EPEVTQTPSHQVTQMGQEVILRCVPISNHLYFYWYRQILGQKVEFLVSFYNNEISEKSEIFDDQFSVERPDGSNFTLKIRSTKLEDSAMYFCASSAETYNEQFFGPGTRLTVL.

V is TRBV7-3 and J is TRBJ2-1, with D perhaps TRBD1 (6 bases). Trimming took 5 bases from V and 4 from J, leaving 9 bases between them. The CDR3 spans 13 residues. Germline V gene lookup returns CDR1 SGHTA and CDR2 FQGTGA. Written as DNA, the CDR3 is TGTGCCAGCAGCGACCAGGGGTACAATGAGCAGTTCTTC. This codes for CASSDQGYNEQFF. The whole variable domain, remainder taken from reference TRBV7-3 and TRBJ2-1, is GAGVSQTPSNKVTEKGKYVELRCDPISGHTALYWYRQSLGQGPEFLIYFQGTGAADDSGLPNDRFFAVRPEGSVSTLKIQRTERGDSAVYLCASSDQGYNEQFFGPGTRLTVL.

The chain links TRBV28 to TRBJ1-2; D is uncertain. Trimming removed 6 bases at V and 7 bases at J, with 9 bases between. The CDR3 is made up of 11 amino acids. The germline V gene has CDR1 MDHEN and CDR2 SYDVKM. The chain's CDR3 is CASRGGVGYTF. DNA of the CDR3: TGTGCCAGCAGGGGCGGCGTTGGCTACACCTTC.

This clone was seen once. The rearrangement links TRBV28 to TRBJ1-5; a possible D gene is TRBD1 (5 bases). The CDR3 totals 13 residues. With 3 bases removed from V and 7 bases from J, the gap between germline ends came to 10 bases. CDR1 is MDHEN, CDR2 SYDVKM, per germline. This CDR3 is CASSFRGWQPQHF. The CDR3, as DNA: TGTGCCAGCAGTTTCCGGGGGTGGCAGCCCCAGCATTTT.

This chain links TRBV11-3 with TRBJ2-2, with 8 positions matching TRBD1. The V gene's germline CDR1 is SGHNT and CDR2 YENEEA. After removal of 3 bases from V and 4 bases from J, the junction contained 1 base not matched to a gene. This CDR3 is 14 amino acids long. Here the CDR3 reads CASSFDRGTGELFF. Here the CDR3 DNA reads TGTGCCAGCAGCTTTGACAGGGGCACCGGGGAGCTGTTTTTT. Variable domain in full (rest from reference TRBV11-3 and TRBJ2-2): EAGVVQSPRYKIIEKKQPVAFWCNPISGHNTLYWYLQNLGQGPELLIRYENEEAVDDSQLPKDRFSAERLKGVDSTLKIQPAELGDSAVYLCASSFDRGTGELFFGEGSRLTVL.

The chain couples TRBV5-6 to TRBJ1-4, with 10 positions matching TRBD1. V gave up 5 bases and J gave up 8 bases; unmatched junction bases: 6. The CDR3 runs to 14 residues. From germline, CDR1 is SGHDT and CDR2 YYEEEE. Here the CDR3 reads CASRPGTGEEKLFF. The CDR3 DNA sequence: TGTGCCAGCAGACCCGGGACAGGGGAAGAAAAACTGTTTTTT.

This rearrangement joins TRBV19 to TRBJ1-2; 11 bases align to TRBD1. After removal of 3 bases from V and 7 bases from J, the junction contained 19 bases not matched to a gene. This CDR3 region has 19 residues. The germline V gene encodes CDR1 LNHDA and CDR2 SQIVND (reference sequence). The CDR3 reads CASSIKWRGQGDFSFGYTF. The DNA for the CDR3 is TGTGCCAGTAGTATCAAGTGGAGGGGACAGGGGGATTTTTCGTTTGGCTACACCTTC.

The genes are TRBV7-9 and TRBJ2-1; 7 bases match TRBD2. Trimming at V came to 4 bases and at J to 4 bases, leaving 13 bases not matched to a gene. From germline, CDR1 is SEHNR and CDR2 FQNEAQ (reference sequence). The CDR3 is made up of 17 amino acids. The CDR3 is CASSYPLGLAAYNEQFF. The CDR3 nucleotides read TGTGCCAGCAGCTACCCCCTGGGGCTAGCGGCATACAATGAGCAGTTCTTC.

This chain uses TRBV7-9 with TRBJ2-1, with D unresolved. V shed 6 bases and J shed 0 bases, with 12 bases lying between them. From germline, CDR1 is SEHNR and CDR2 FQNEAQ (reference sequence). The CDR3 has 15 residues. CDR3 nucleotide sequence: TGTGCCAGCAGAACCTCCAGCCTCTCCTACAATGAGCAGTTCTTC. It is translated as CASRTSSLSYNEQFF.

J is TRBJ2-7 and V is TRBV7-9; D gene ambiguous. The CDR3 is 13 amino acids. From germline, CDR1 is SEHNR and CDR2 FQNEAQ (reference sequence). Trimming cost V 5 bases and J 6 bases, with 14 bases left between them. Written as DNA, the CDR3 is TGTGCCAGCAGCGCCCGGAACCCTAGCGAGCAGTACTTC. Residues: CASSARNPSEQYF.